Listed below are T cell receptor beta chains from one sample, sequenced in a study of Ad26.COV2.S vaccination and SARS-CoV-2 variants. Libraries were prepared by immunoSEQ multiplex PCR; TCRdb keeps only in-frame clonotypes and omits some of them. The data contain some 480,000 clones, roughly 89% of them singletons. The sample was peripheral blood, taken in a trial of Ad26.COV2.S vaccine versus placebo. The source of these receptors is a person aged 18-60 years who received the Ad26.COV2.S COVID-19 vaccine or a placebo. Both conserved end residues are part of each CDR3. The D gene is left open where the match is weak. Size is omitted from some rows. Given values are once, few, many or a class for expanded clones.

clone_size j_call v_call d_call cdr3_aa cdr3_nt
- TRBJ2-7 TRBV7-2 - CASSLVGGPTYEQYF TGTGCCAGCAGCTTAGTAGGTGGCCCCACCTACGAGCAGTACTTC
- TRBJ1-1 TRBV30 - CAWSVSWKRPEAFF TGTGCCTGGAGTGTGAGTTGGAAGCGACCTGAAGCTTTCTTT
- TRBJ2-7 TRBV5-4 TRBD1 CASSPSDRGGSYEQYF TGTGCCAGCAGCCCATCAGACAGGGGCGGCTCCTACGAGCAGTACTTC
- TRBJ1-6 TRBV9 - CASSVGQTTNSPLHF TGTGCCAGCAGCGTTGGACAGACTACTAATTCACCCCTCCACTTT
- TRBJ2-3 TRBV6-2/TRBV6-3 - CASSYLADTQYF TGTGCCAGCAGTTACCTAGCAGATACGCAGTATTTT
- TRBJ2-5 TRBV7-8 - CASSTRRTQETQYF TGTGCCAGCAGCACGCGGAGGACCCAAGAGACCCAGTACTTC
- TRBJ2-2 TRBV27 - CASPSRDLRRTDTGELFF TGTGCCAGCCCGAGCCGGGACCTACGAAGAACCGACACCGGGGAGCTGTTTTTT
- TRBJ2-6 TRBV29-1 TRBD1 CSVVGTASSGANVLTF TGCAGCGTTGTCGGGACAGCGAGCTCTGGGGCCAACGTCCTGACTTTC
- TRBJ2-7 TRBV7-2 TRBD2 CASSSTRGGAHEQYF TGTGCCAGCAGCTCTACCCGGGGGGGGGCCCACGAGCAGTACTTC
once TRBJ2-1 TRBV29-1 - CSVGLSSYNEQFF TGCAGCGTTGGGCTAAGCTCCTACAATGAGCAGTTCTTC
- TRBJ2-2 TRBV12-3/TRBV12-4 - CASSQLYTGELFF TGTGCCAGCAGCCAACTATACACCGGGGAGCTGTTTTTT
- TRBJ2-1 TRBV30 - CAWSVHSGTIINEQFF TGTGCCTGGAGTGTACACTCGGGGACCATTATCAATGAGCAGTTCTTC
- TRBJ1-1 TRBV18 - CASSPQLGTGPFF TGTGCCAGCTCACCACAATTGGGGACGGGGCCTTTCTTT
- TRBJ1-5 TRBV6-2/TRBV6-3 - CASSYSGAYQPQHF TGTGCCAGCAGTTACTCGGGGGCCTATCAGCCCCAGCATTTT
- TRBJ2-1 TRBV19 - CATNPPGRGNYNEQFF TGTGCCACTAACCCCCCGGGGCGGGGTAACTACAATGAGCAGTTCTTC
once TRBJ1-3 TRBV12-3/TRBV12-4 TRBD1 CASSLTGGNTIYF TGTGCCAGCAGCCTGACAGGGGGAAACACCATATATTTT
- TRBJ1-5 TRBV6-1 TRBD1 CASSVWGAGQGNQPQHF TGTGCCAGCAGTGTTTGGGGGGCCGGACAGGGCAATCAGCCCCAGCATTTT
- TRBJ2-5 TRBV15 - CATSRDIGAVQYF TGTGCCACCAGCAGAGATATAGGGGCGGTCCAGTACTTC
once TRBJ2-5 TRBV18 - CASSPSQPGLSGETQYF TGTGCCAGCTCTCCGTCCCAGCCAGGCCTCTCTGGGGAGACCCAGTACTTC
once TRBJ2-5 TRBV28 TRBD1 CATGQGVAETQYF TGTGCCACGGGACAGGGGGTTGCGGAGACCCAGTACTTC
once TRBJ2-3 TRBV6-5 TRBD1 CASKLGQSTDTQYF TGTGCCAGCAAACTGGGACAGTCCACAGATACGCAGTATTTT
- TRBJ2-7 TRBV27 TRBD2 CASSWRSPTSGIPYEQYF TGTGCCAGCAGTTGGAGAAGTCCGACTAGCGGGATACCCTACGAGCAGTACTTC
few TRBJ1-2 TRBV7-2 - CASSLGTDYGYTF TGTGCCAGCAGCTTAGGCACAGATTATGGCTACACCTTC
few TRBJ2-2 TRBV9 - CASSVVVGELFF TGTGCCAGCAGCGTAGTGGTCGGGGAGCTGTTTTTT
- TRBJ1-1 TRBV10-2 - CASTGYPGGTEAFF TGCGCCAGCACCGGCTATCCCGGGGGCACTGAAGCTTTCTTT
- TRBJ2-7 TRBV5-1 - CASRPGGPYEQYF TGCGCCAGCAGACCCGGAGGTCCCTACGAGCAGTACTTC
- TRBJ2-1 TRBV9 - CASSVGSGAYNEQFF TGTGCCAGCAGCGTAGGTAGCGGCGCCTACAATGAGCAGTTCTTC
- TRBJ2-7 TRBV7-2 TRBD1 CASSFRTGYEQYF TGTGCCAGCAGCTTCCGGACAGGCTACGAGCAGTACTTC
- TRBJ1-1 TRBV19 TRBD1 CASSILSRGFTEAFF TGTGCCAGTAGTATCCTATCCAGGGGGTTTACTGAAGCTTTCTTT
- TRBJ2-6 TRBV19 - CASSIGSGANVLTF TGTGCCAGTAGTATAGGCTCTGGGGCCAACGTCCTGACTTTC
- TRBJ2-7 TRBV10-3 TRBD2 CAIRREGTYEQYF TGTGCCATCAGGCGGGAGGGGACCTACGAGCAGTACTTC
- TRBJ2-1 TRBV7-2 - CASSLQGYYNEQFF TGTGCCAGCAGCTTACAGGGGTACTACAATGAGCAGTTCTTC
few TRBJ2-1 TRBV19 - CATSPPGYNEQFF TGTGCCACGTCGCCGCCAGGCTACAATGAGCAGTTCTTC
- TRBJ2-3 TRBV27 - CASRVSPSTDTQYF TGTGCCAGCAGGGTCAGCCCTAGCACAGATACGCAGTATTTT
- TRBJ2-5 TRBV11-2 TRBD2 CASRTGTSGRWRETQYF TGTGCCAGCAGGACCGGGACTAGCGGGAGATGGAGAGAGACCCAGTACTTC
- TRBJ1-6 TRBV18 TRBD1 CASSPLGDRQNSPLHF TGTGCCAGCTCACCACTTGGGGACAGGCAAAATTCACCCCTCCACTTT
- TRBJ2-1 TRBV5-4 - CASSLGGRVVGNEQFF TGTGCCAGCAGCTTGGGAGGCAGGGTCGTCGGCAATGAGCAGTTCTTC
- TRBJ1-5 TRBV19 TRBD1 CASSLRTGGQPQHF TGTGCCAGTAGTCTCCGGACAGGGGGACAGCCCCAGCATTTT
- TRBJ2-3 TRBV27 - CASRSRFADTQYF TGTGCCAGCAGGAGTAGGTTCGCAGATACGCAGTATTTT
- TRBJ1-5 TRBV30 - CAWVADGDANQPQHF TGTGCCTGGGTGGCCGACGGGGACGCCAATCAGCCCCAGCATTTT
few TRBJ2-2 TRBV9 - CASSVTIDGELFF TGTGCCAGCAGCGTAACAATCGACGGGGAGCTGTTTTTT
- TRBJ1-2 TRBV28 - CASFRSNYGYTF TGTGCCAGCTTCAGGTCTAACTATGGCTACACCTTC